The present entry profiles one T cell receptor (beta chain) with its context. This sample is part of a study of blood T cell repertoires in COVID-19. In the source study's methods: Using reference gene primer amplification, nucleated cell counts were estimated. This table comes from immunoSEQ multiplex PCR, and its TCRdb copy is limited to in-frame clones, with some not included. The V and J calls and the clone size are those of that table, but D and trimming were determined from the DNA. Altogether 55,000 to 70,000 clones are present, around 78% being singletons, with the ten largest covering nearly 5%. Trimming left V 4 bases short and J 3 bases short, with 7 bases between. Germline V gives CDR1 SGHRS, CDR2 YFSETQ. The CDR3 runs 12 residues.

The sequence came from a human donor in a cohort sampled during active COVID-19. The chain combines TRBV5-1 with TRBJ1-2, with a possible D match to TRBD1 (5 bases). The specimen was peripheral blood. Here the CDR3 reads CASSPTDYGYTF. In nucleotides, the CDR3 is TGCGCCAGCAGCCCGACAGACTATGGCTACACCTTC. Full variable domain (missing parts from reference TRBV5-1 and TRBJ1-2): KAGVTQTPRYLIKTRGQQVTLSCSPISGHRSVSWYQQTPGQGLQFLFEYFSETQRNKGNFPGRFSGRQFSNSRSEMNVSTLELGDSALYLCASSPTDYGYTFGSGTRLTVV.